This TCR beta chain originates from a study of blood T cell repertoires in COVID-19. Across the whole study: Sites in the United States, Italy and Spain provided acute and convalescent COVID-19 samples.

This CDR3 contains 16 residues. Germline CDR1 is SGHTA and CDR2 is FQGNSA. V lost 5 bases and J lost 2; bases outside the gene matches: 10. Clones were sequenced by immunoSEQ multiplex PCR, and TCRdb holds only the in-frame ones, with some missing. The table has about 110,000 clones, approximately 90% seen once; the top ten hold 3.3%. The clonotype was recovered from a woman in her forties or fifties with acute or convalescent COVID-19. The sequencing input was peripheral blood. This chain uses TRBV7-2 with TRBJ2-7; TRBD2 aligns across 9 bases. CDR3 sequence (DNA): TGTGCCAGCAGCCGTTCTGCGGGGGGGGACCCCTACGAGCAGTACTTC. Its translation: CASSRSAGGDPYEQYF.